These T cell receptor beta chains were read from a single sample in a study of cytomegalovirus exposure and HLA in healthy donors. Using immunoSEQ multiplex PCR, the repertoire was profiled, and TCRdb retains in-frame clones only, with some absent. This table holds about 170,000 clones, 60% to 80% found once. Material: PBMCs. These receptor sequences come from a female donor in good health and CMV-seronegative. CDR3s include the opening cysteine and the closing phenylalanine or tryptophan. D genes are given only for firm matches.

V gene	J gene	D gene	CDR3 protein	CDR3 DNA
TRBV4-3	TRBJ2-7	TRBD2	CASSQTTLADYEQYF	TGCGCCAGCAGCCAAACGACCCTAGCGGACTACGAGCAGTACTTC
TRBV6-5	TRBJ1-1	NA	CATWLVTEAFF	TGTGCCACCTGGCTGGTCACTGAAGCTTTCTTT
TRBV19	TRBJ2-5	TRBD1	CASTNLQGGQETQYF	TGTGCCAGCACTAACCTACAGGGGGGACAAGAGACCCAGTACTTC
TRBV5-6	TRBJ2-7	TRBD1	CASTVHRGKGYEQYF	TGTGCCAGCACGGTCCACAGGGGAAAAGGCTACGAGCAGTACTTC
TRBV5-1	TRBJ1-4	TRBD1	CASSLDGTGDPNEKLFF	TGCGCCAGCAGCCTGGACGGGACAGGGGATCCGAATGAAAAACTGTTTTTT
TRBV5-1	TRBJ1-3	TRBD1	CASRRTGGLDGNTIYF	TGCGCCAGCAGGCGGACAGGGGGCTTGGACGGAAACACCATATATTTT
TRBV6-5	TRBJ1-6	NA	CASSSDSRNSPLHF	TGTGCCAGCAGTTCGGACTCACGAAATTCACCCCTCCACTTT
TRBV15	TRBJ2-6	NA	CATSRGPGQRQIMPWADVLTF	TGTGCCACCAGCAGAGGCCCTGGACAGAGACAGATTATGCCCTGGGCCGACGTCCTGACTTTC
TRBV9	TRBJ2-7	TRBD2	CASSSVAGGRYEQYF	TGTGCCAGCAGCTCGGTAGCGGGGGGGCGCTACGAGCAGTACTTC
TRBV27	TRBJ2-7	TRBD1	CASSLPWDRGYEQYF	TGTGCCAGCAGTTTACCATGGGACAGGGGCTACGAGCAGTACTTC